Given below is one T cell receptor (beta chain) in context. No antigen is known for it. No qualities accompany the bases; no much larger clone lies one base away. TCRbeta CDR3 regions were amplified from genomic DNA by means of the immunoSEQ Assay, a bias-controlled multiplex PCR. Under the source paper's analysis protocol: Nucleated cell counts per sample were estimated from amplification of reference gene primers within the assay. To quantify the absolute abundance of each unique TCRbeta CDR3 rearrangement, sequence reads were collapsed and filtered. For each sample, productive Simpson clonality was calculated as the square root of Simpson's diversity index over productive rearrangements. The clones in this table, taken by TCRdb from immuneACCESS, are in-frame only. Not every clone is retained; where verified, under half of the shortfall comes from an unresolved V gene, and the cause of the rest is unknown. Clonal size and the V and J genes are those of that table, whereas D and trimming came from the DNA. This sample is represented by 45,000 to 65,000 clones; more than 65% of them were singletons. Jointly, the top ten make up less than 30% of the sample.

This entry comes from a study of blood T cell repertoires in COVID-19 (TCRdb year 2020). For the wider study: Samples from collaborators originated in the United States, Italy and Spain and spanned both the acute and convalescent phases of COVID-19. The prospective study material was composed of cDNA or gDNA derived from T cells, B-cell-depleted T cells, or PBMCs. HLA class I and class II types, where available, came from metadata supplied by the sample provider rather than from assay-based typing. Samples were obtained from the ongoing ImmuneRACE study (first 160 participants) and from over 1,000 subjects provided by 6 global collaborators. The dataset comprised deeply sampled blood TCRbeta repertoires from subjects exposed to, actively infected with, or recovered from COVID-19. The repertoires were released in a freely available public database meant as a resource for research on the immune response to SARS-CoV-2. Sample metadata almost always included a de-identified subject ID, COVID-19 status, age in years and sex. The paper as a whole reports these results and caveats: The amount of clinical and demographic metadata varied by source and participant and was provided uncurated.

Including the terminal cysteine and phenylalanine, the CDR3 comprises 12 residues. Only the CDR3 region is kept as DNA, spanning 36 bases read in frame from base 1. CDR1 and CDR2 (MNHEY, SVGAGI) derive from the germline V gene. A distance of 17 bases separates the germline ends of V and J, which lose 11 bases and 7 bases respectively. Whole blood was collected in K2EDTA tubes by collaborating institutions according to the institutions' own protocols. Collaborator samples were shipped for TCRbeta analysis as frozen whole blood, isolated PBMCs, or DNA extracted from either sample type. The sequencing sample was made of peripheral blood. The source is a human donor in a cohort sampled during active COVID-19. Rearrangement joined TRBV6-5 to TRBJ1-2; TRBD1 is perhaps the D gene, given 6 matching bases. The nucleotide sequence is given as TGTGCCGCCCAGGGGATCTTAGTTGGCTACACCTTC. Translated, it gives CAAQGILVGYTF.